Presented here are 29 T cell receptor beta chains from one specimen sequenced in a study of T cells after yellow fever vaccination. TCRdb reprocessed the 5' RACE reads via MiXCR and lists one record per CDR3 protein. The table lists about 320,000 distinct CDR3 sequences, roughly 4.3% of them singletons. Sequenced here: PBMCs, sampled 15 days after the yellow fever booster vaccination. The receptors were sampled from a young man who received the YFV17D yellow fever vaccine.

This clonotype came up many times. The chain combines TRBV7-2 with TRBJ1-2; possibly TRBD1 for D (5 bases). The CDR3 covers 15 residues. V lost 1 base and J 4 bases, leaving 13 bases between the germline ends. CDR1 is SGHTA and CDR2 is FQGNSA in the germline V gene. DNA of the CDR3: TGTGCCAGCAGCTTAGGTGATAGGGGTGCCTATGGCTACACCTTC. Translated, it gives CASSLGDRGAYGYTF.

The V call is TRBV7-2, the J call TRBJ2-7, with D perhaps TRBD1 (6 bases). V was clipped by 4 bases and J by 2 bases, with 9 bases between them. Germline V gene data show CDR1 as SGHTA and CDR2 as FQGNSA. The CDR3 length is 13 residues. DNA for the CDR3: TGTGCCAGCAGCTGGACAGTAACCTACGAGCAGTACTTC. This translates into CASSWTVTYEQYF.

This clonotype occurred a few times. The chain is built from TRBV13 and TRBJ1-3; D is unclear. Deletions cut 5 bases from V and 0 bases from J, with 14 bases between. Germline V lookup: CDR1 PRHDT, CDR2 FYEKMQ (reference sequence). The CDR3 length is 16 residues. This CDR3 reads CASSPPSIDSGNTIYF. Here the CDR3 DNA reads TGTGCCAGCAGCCCCCCGAGTATAGACTCTGGAAACACCATATATTTT.

This clonotype appeared a few times. V is TRBV9 and J is TRBJ2-1, with 9 bases matching TRBD2. The CDR3 length is 16 residues. Per the germline V gene, CDR1 is SGDLS and CDR2 is YYNGEE. V gave up 3 bases and J gave up 2 bases; unmatched junction bases: 6. The CDR3 loop is CASSAPSGEPYNEQFF. Written as DNA, the CDR3 is TGTGCCAGCAGCGCCCCTAGCGGGGAACCCTACAATGAGCAGTTCTTC.

This clonotype was counted many times. CDR3 bases: TGTGCCAGCAGCTTAGACGGGAGCAATCAGCCCCAGCATTTT. This encodes CASSLDGSNQPQHF. The chain joins TRBV7-2 to TRBJ1-5, with no clear D. With 1 base removed from V and 1 base from J, the gap between germline ends came to 5 bases. This CDR3 is built from 14 residues. Germline loops: CDR1 SGHTA, CDR2 FQGNSA.

This chain joins TRBV20-1 and TRBJ2-5; 11 bases are a match to TRBD2. V dropped 5 bases and J dropped 5; count of bases not matched to a gene: 7. The CDR3 has 14 amino acids. The germline V gene has CDR1 DFQATT and CDR2 SNEGSKA (reference sequence). Here the CDR3 DNA reads TGCAGTGCTGGGGGACTAGCGGTGATGGAGACCCAGTACTTC. Encoded protein: CSAGGLAVMETQYF.

This clonotype was counted ten times or more. This sequence joins TRBV29-1 and TRBJ2-1, with D maybe TRBD1 (5 bases). Germline V gene lookup returns CDR1 SQVTM and CDR2 ANQGSEA. V gave up 4 bases and J gave up 12 bases, with 13 bases separating them. This CDR3 is built from 11 residues. The chain's CDR3 is CSVGQPRGQFF. In DNA, the CDR3 is TGCAGCGTTGGGCAGCCAAGGGGGCAGTTCTTC.

In its sample, this clonotype was seen a few times. This sequence joins TRBV5-5 and TRBJ2-1; no clear D gene. V shed 4 bases and J shed 2 bases, with 22 bases lying between them. This CDR3 region has 18 residues. The germline V gene encodes CDR1 SGHKS and CDR2 YYEKEE (reference sequence). CDR3 amino acids: CASSVTVVSASAYNEQFF. Written as DNA, the CDR3 is TGTGCCAGCAGCGTGACTGTAGTGAGCGCCTCCGCCTACAATGAGCAGTTCTTC.

There are many counts of this clonotype. The chain employs TRBV5-1 and TRBJ2-7; 7 nucleotides match TRBD2. The length of the CDR3 is 15 residues. V dropped 0 bases and J dropped 3; count of bases not matched to a gene: 6. Germline-derived CDR1 and CDR2 are SGHRS and YFSETQ. In nucleotides, the CDR3 is TGCGCCAGCAGCTTGGGCCAGCCGGGGGGCTACGAGCAGTACGTC. This translates into CASSLGQPGGYEQYV.

This clonotype was observed at least ten times. The chain uses TRBV6-5 and TRBJ2-5; no clear D. Germline-derived CDR1 and CDR2 are MNHEY and SVGAGI. The CDR3 has 13 amino acids. Trimming cost V 6 bases and J 5 bases, with 13 bases left between them. As DNA, the CDR3 is TGTGCCAGCAGAACGGTCCCTGGGGAGACCCAGTACTTC. This sequence encodes CASRTVPGETQYF.

This clonotype came up a few times. The rearrangement links TRBV18 to TRBJ1-5; no clear D. CDR3 length: 13 amino acids. Germline CDR1 and CDR2: KGHSH and LQKENI. Trimming took 1 base from V and 5 from J, leaving 6 bases between them. The CDR3 region has the DNA TGTGCCAGCTCACCACAGCCTTATCAGCCCCAGCATTTT. Translated, it gives CASSPQPYQPQHF.

Only a few counts were recorded for this clonotype. The rearrangement links TRBV30 to TRBJ2-5, with D possibly being TRBD2 (5 bases). Trimming pared 2 bases from V and 4 bases from J, leaving 8 bases between. Germline CDR1 and CDR2: GTSNPN and SVGIG (reference sequence). This CDR3 has 12 amino acids. The CDR3 nucleotides read TGTGCCTGGAGTTTGGCGGGAGAGACCCAGTACTTC. Its protein product is CAWSLAGETQYF.

This clonotype showed up many times. The chain uses TRBV12-3 or TRBV12-4 and TRBJ1-2, with a weak D call TRBD1 (5 bases). The V and J ends lost 6 bases and 2 bases respectively, with 10 bases between them. This CDR3 is built from 13 residues. The CDR3 bases are TGTGCCAGCAGAGAACAGGAGAACTATGGCTACACCTTC. Protein: CASREQENYGYTF.

The chain is built from TRBV12-3 or TRBV12-4 and TRBJ2-5; D is uncertain. This CDR3 is 13 amino acids long. V was cut by 3 bases and J by 5 bases, with 10 bases left in between. CDR3 in amino acids: CASSFLQRETQYF. The CDR3 DNA reads TGTGCCAGCAGTTTCTTACAGAGGGAGACCCAGTACTTC.

At least ten counts were recorded for this clonotype. This chain links TRBV10-1 with TRBJ2-7; D is uncertain. Trimming stripped 0 bases from V and 4 bases from J, with 4 bases between. The CDR3 contains 12 residues. Germline V gives CDR1 WNHNN, CDR2 SYGVQD (reference sequence). CDR3 protein: CASSESGYEQYF. The CDR3 DNA follows: TGCGCCAGCAGTGAGTCGGGGTACGAGCAGTACTTC.

V usage is TRBV12-3 or TRBV12-4 and J usage is TRBJ2-2; 7 bases fit TRBD1. This CDR3 is built from 14 residues. V was pared by 5 bases and J by 5 bases, with 5 bases of the junction left unmatched. CDR3 coding DNA: TGTGCCAGCAGTACAGGGGCTCGGACCGGGGAGCTGTTTTTT. Translation: CASSTGARTGELFF.

This clonotype has a count of ten or more. The chain couples TRBV12-3 or TRBV12-4 to TRBJ1-6; D is unresolved. Trimming stripped 5 bases from V and 11 bases from J, with 10 bases between. The CDR3 length is 12 residues. For the CDR3, the DNA is TGTGCCAGCAGTCCCCCTTTTACACCCCTCCACTTT. Encoded protein: CASSPPFTPLHF.

The sample holds a few counts of this clonotype. The CDR3 region has the DNA TGTGCCAGCAGTTTTAATCAGGATTCACCCCTCCACTTT. It translates to CASSFNQDSPLHF. This chain connects TRBV27 to TRBJ1-6; D not certain. The CDR3 is 13 amino acids. Per the germline V gene, CDR1 is MNHEY and CDR2 is SMNVEV (reference sequence). V shed 3 bases and J shed 8 bases, with 8 bases lying between them.

In its sample, this clonotype was seen many times. Here the CDR3 reads CSALPGLVQETQYF. CDR3 in DNA: TGCAGTGCCTTACCGGGACTAGTGCAAGAGACCCAGTACTTC. The chain has TRBV20-1 and TRBJ2-5; TRBD2 agrees at 8 bases. The CDR3 is 14 residues long. V trimming: 6 bases; J trimming: 2 bases; junction bases outside the gene matches: 8. The germline gives CDR1 DFQATT, CDR2 SNEGSKA (reference sequence).

In its sample, this clonotype was seen many times. The V call is TRBV11-2, the J call TRBJ2-5; TRBD1 is a possible D gene (6 bases). This CDR3 is 15 amino acids long. Per the germline V gene, CDR1 is SGHAT and CDR2 is FQNNGV. Trimming cost V 5 bases and J 5 bases, with 18 bases left between them. In DNA form, the CDR3 reads TGTGCCAGCAGCCCGACAGGCTCCCGCTGGGAGACCCAGTACTTC. It specifies CASSPTGSRWETQYF. Full variable domain (remainder filled in from reference TRBV11-2 and TRBJ2-5): EAGVAQSPRYKIIEKRQSVAFWCNPISGHATLYWYQQILGQGPKLLIQFQNNGVVDDSQLPKDRFSAERLKGVDSTLKIQPAKLEDSAVYLCASSPTGSRWETQYFGPGTRLLVL.

This rearrangement joins TRBV5-4 to TRBJ2-3, with 8 bases matching TRBD2. The CDR3 length is 15 residues. After removal of 3 bases from V and 2 bases from J, the junction contained 5 bases not matched to a gene. Germline V gene lookup returns CDR1 SGHNT and CDR2 YYREEE (reference sequence). The CDR3 DNA is TGTGCCAGCAGCTCCCAGCGGGGGAACACAGATACGCAGTATTTT. It codes for CASSSQRGNTDTQYF.

The gene calls are TRBV4-3 and TRBJ1-1; D is ambiguous. CDR1 and CDR2 (germline): LGHNA, YSLEER. CDR3 length equals 14 residues. V shed 6 bases and J shed 5 bases, with 16 bases lying between them. As DNA, the CDR3 is TGCGCCAGCAGGGAGCGGCCAGCTCGAACTGAAGCTTTCTTT. Encoded protein: CASRERPARTEAFF.

The rearrangement uses TRBV29-1 and TRBJ1-2; D might be TRBD1 (6 bases). In germline, CDR1 is SQVTM, CDR2 ANQGSEA. Trimming took off 0 bases at V and 2 bases at J, with 13 bases between the two ends. CDR3 length: 15 amino acids. The CDR3 DNA sequence: TGCAGCGTTGAAGATCGTAAGGGGGTCAACTATGGCTACACCTTC. Protein sequence: CSVEDRKGVNYGYTF.

This clonotype was counted many times. The chain joins TRBV6-2 or TRBV6-3 to TRBJ1-6; TRBD1 aligns across 9 bases. The CDR3 contains 16 residues. J was trimmed by 9 bases and V by 7 bases; bases with no gene match: 13. From germline, CDR1 is MNHEY and CDR2 SVGEGT. The chain's CDR3 is CASTPSWGQGTSPLHF. CDR3 nucleotides: TGTGCCAGCACCCCTTCGTGGGGACAGGGTACTTCACCCCTCCACTTT.

The V call is TRBV6-5, the J call TRBJ1-1; TRBD1 matches 10 bases. The CDR3 spans 15 residues. With V trimmed by 0 bases and J by 11 bases, 9 bases remained unmatched. Germline V gene lookup returns CDR1 MNHEY and CDR2 SVGAGI. CDR3 nucleotides: TGTGCCAGCAGTTACTCGAGGACAGGGGGAGTATGGGCTTTCTTT. Translation gives CASSYSRTGGVWAFF.

In this sample, this clonotype turned up a few times. This CDR3 is CATSRAGGDTEAFF. CDR3 DNA sequence: TGTGCCACCAGCAGAGCAGGGGGGGACACTGAAGCTTTCTTT. The genes are TRBV15 and TRBJ1-1; TRBD1 matches at 7 bases. The CDR3 extends over 14 amino acids. V was clipped by 1 base and J by 3 bases; unmatched bases: 2. Germline assignment: CDR1 LNHNV and CDR2 YYDKDF (reference sequence). The whole variable domain, filled in from reference TRBV15 and TRBJ1-1, reads DAMVIQNPRYQVTQFGKPVTLSCSQTLNHNVMYWYQQKSSQAPKLLFHYYDKDFNNEADTPDNFQSRRPNTSFCFLDIRSPGLGDTAMYLCATSRAGGDTEAFFGQGTRLTVV.

The J gene is TRBJ1-3, the V gene TRBV7-3, with a weak D call TRBD1 (6 bases). The CDR3 loop spans 16 amino acids. Germline values: CDR1 SGHTA, CDR2 FQGTGA. V was shortened by 5 bases and J by 3 bases, with 17 bases between the two germline ends. Here the CDR3 DNA reads TGTGCCAGCAGCATTGACAGGCCGGAAGGTGGAAACACCATATATTTT. Translated: CASSIDRPEGGNTIYF. The full variable domain, in which reference TRBV7-3 and TRBJ1-3 provide the parts outside the CDR3, is GAGVSQTPSNKVTEKGKYVELRCDPISGHTALYWYRQSLGQGPEFLIYFQGTGAADDSGLPNDRFFAVRPEGSVSTLKIQRTERGDSAVYLCASSIDRPEGGNTIYFGEGSWLTVV.

The V gene is TRBV6-2 or TRBV6-3, the J gene TRBJ2-7; 10 bases are a match to TRBD1. Germline V gene lookup returns CDR1 MNHEY and CDR2 SVGEGT. There are 15 residues in the CDR3. With 3 bases clipped from V and 6 bases from J, the junction kept 8 bases outside the gene matches. The CDR3 region is CASSYWDRGASEQYF. For the CDR3, the DNA is TGTGCCAGCAGTTATTGGGACAGGGGAGCGAGCGAGCAGTACTTC.

This clonotype was seen ten or more times. This chain uses TRBV9 with TRBJ1-6; D is undetermined. Looked up from germline, CDR1 is SGDLS and CDR2 is YYNGEE. The CDR3 loop spans 13 amino acids. Trimming left V 0 bases short and J 8 bases short, with 6 bases between. The CDR3 region is CASSVVGDSPLHF. For the CDR3, the DNA is TGTGCCAGCAGCGTAGTTGGGGATTCACCCCTCCACTTT. Filled out from reference TRBV9 and TRBJ1-6, the complete variable domain reads DSGVTQTPKHLITATGQRVTLRCSPRSGDLSVYWYQQSLDQGLQFLIQYYNGEERAKGNILERFSAQQFPDLHSELNLSSLELGDSALYFCASSVVGDSPLHFGNGTRLTVT.